The rows below give T cell receptor beta chains drawn from one sample of a study of T cells in localized non-small cell lung cancer. The data were produced by immunoSEQ multiplex PCR, yet TCRdb's version contains in-frame clones alone and is incomplete. The data show about 64,000 clones, 81% seen once. Here the sequenced sample was PBMCs, taken before any cancer treatment. These receptors came from a man between 40 and 69 years old with stage II lung adenocarcinoma. Each CDR3 is given with its conserved first and last residue. Fields, in order: V gene, D gene, clone size, J gene, CDR3 protein, CDR3 DNA. D genes are given only for firm matches. Clone size is shown for a subset of rows, as once, few, many or a class of expanded clone.

TRBV18	NA	NA	TRBJ1-2	CASSPTEQDYGYTF	TGTGCCAGCTCACCGACAGAGCAAGACTATGGCTACACCTTC
TRBV2	TRBD1	NA	TRBJ1-1	CASRGQANTEAFF	TGTGCCAGCAGGGGACAGGCGAACACTGAAGCTTTCTTT
TRBV12-5	TRBD1	NA	TRBJ1-5	CASGLVSSGTGVSNSNQPQHF	TGTGCTAGTGGTTTGGTCAGCTCCGGGACAGGGGTCAGTAATAGCAATCAGCCCCAGCATTTT
TRBV19	NA	NA	TRBJ1-4	CASSIAGGKGEKLFF	TGTGCCAGTAGTATAGCGGGGGGGAAAGGTGAAAAACTGTTTTTT
TRBV7-2	NA	NA	TRBJ1-2	CASSLRLSTLPLGYGYTF	TGTGCCAGCAGCTTAAGGCTCTCGACATTGCCACTGGGGTATGGCTACACCTTC
TRBV9	TRBD2	few	TRBJ2-1	CASSVGGGRVNEQFF	TGTGCCAGCAGCGTAGGGGGCGGGAGAGTGAATGAGCAGTTCTTC
TRBV14	TRBD1	few	TRBJ1-2	CASSLSVGGSYGYTF	TGTGCCAGCAGCCTAAGTGTAGGGGGCTCATATGGCTACACCTTC
TRBV7-9	TRBD1	NA	TRBJ1-4	CASSPPTGGWANEKLFF	TGTGCCAGCAGCCCCCCTACAGGGGGGTGGGCTAATGAAAAACTGTTTTTT
TRBV7-3	TRBD2	once	TRBJ2-5	CASSPRRGDNEETQYF	TGTGCCAGCAGCCCCCGGCGGGGGGACAACGAAGAGACCCAGTACTTC
TRBV6-1	TRBD2	NA	TRBJ2-4	CASSEAGGLAKNIQYF	TGTGCCAGCAGTGAAGCGGGAGGGCTGGCCAAAAACATTCAGTACTTC
TRBV5-4	TRBD2	NA	TRBJ2-1	CASSHSGRSNEQFF	TGTGCCAGCAGCCATAGCGGGAGGAGCAATGAGCAGTTCTTC
TRBV18	NA	NA	TRBJ2-4	CASSLQGQRGDIQYF	TGTGCCAGCTCGCTCCAAGGACAGAGGGGGGACATTCAGTACTTC
TRBV14	NA	NA	TRBJ2-2	CASSRQLTGELFF	TGTGCCAGCAGCCGACAGTTAACCGGGGAGCTGTTTTTT
TRBV7-9	NA	NA	TRBJ1-2	CASSNRVIDGYTF	TGTGCCAGCAGCAACAGGGTTATCGATGGCTACACCTTC
TRBV19	NA	NA	TRBJ2-7	CASFCGPRGLEQYF	TGTGCCAGTTTTTGCGGCCCGAGAGGATTGGAGCAGTACTTC
TRBV10-3	NA	NA	TRBJ1-2	CAISESAGDGYTF	TGTGCCATCAGTGAGTCTGCAGGGGATGGCTACACCTTC
TRBV11-2	NA	NA	TRBJ1-5	CASSLTPVGQPQHF	TGTGCCAGCAGCTTAACCCCCGTGGGTCAGCCCCAGCATTTT
TRBV5-1	NA	NA	TRBJ2-3	CASSSGPSTDTQYF	TGCGCCAGCTCGTCAGGGCCTAGCACAGATACGCAGTATTTT
TRBV25-1	NA	NA	TRBJ2-7	CASSEHGSETSEQYF	TGTGCCAGCAGTGAACACGGGTCCGAGACGAGCGAGCAGTACTTC
TRBV18	NA	NA	TRBJ2-3	CASSDPTDTQYF	TGTGCCAGTTCCGATCCCACAGATACGCAGTATTTT
TRBV4-1	NA	NA	TRBJ1-5	CASRQGAGQPQHF	TGCGCCAGCAGGCAGGGAGCGGGTCAGCCCCAGCATTTT
TRBV4-1	NA	NA	TRBJ2-5	CASSRAPGLQETQYF	TGCGCCAGCAGCCGTGCCCCAGGGCTCCAAGAGACCCAGTACTTC
TRBV6-6	NA	NA	TRBJ1-1	CASSYPGNTEAFF	TGTGCCAGCAGTTACCCGGGGAACACTGAAGCTTTCTTT
TRBV28	NA	NA	TRBJ1-4	CASSTGGGGNEKLFF	TGTGCCAGCAGTACCGGTGGGGGGGGTAATGAAAAACTGTTTTTT
TRBV18	TRBD2	NA	TRBJ2-7	CASSPDSGRRDEQYF	TGTGCCAGCTCACCGGATAGCGGGAGGCGAGACGAGCAGTACTTC
TRBV19	NA	once	TRBJ1-1	CASTLSGTNTEAFF	TGTGCCAGTACCCTATCTGGGACGAACACTGAAGCTTTCTTT
TRBV29-1	NA	NA	TRBJ2-7	CSVGELYEQYF	TGCAGCGTGGGAGAACTCTACGAGCAGTACTTC
TRBV5-4	NA	NA	TRBJ2-2	CASSLAGTPTGELFF	TGTGCCAGCAGCTTAGCGGGGACACCCACCGGGGAGCTGTTTTTT
TRBV5-1	NA	NA	TRBJ2-7	CASSLDRGGYEQYF	TGCGCCAGCAGCTTGGACAGGGGAGGCTACGAGCAGTACTTC
TRBV19	TRBD1	NA	TRBJ2-7	CASSISRGPNYEQYF	TGTGCCAGTAGTATCAGCAGGGGGCCAAACTACGAGCAGTACTTC
TRBV6-6	NA	NA	TRBJ2-2	CASSYTLGGELFF	TGTGCCAGCAGCTATACCCTGGGCGGGGAGCTGTTTTTT
TRBV7-6	TRBD2	NA	TRBJ2-5	CASSSTSGSQETQYF	TGTGCCAGCAGCTCGACTAGCGGGAGCCAAGAGACCCAGTACTTC
TRBV18	TRBD1	NA	TRBJ1-5	CASSPGTGVSNQPQHF	TGTGCCAGCTCACCCGGGACAGGGGTCTCCAATCAGCCCCAGCATTTT
TRBV4-3	TRBD1	NA	TRBJ2-2	CASSQDNRDRGLTGELFF	TGCGCCAGCAGCCAAGATAACCGGGACAGGGGGCTCACCGGGGAGCTGTTTTTT
TRBV19	NA	NA	TRBJ1-5	CASSIVTENQPQHF	TGTGCCAGTAGTATAGTGACGGAGAATCAGCCCCAGCATTTT